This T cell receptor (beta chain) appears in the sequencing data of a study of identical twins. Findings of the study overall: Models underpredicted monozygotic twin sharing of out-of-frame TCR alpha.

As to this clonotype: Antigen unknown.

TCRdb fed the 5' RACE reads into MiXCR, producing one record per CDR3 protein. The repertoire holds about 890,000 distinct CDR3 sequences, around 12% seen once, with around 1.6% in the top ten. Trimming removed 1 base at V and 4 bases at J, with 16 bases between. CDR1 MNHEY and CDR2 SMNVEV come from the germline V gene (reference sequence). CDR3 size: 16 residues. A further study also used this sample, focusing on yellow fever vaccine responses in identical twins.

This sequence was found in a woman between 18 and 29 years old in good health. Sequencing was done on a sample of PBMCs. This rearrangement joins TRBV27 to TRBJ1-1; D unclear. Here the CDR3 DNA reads TGTGCCAGCAGTTTATGGGCCGAACCTGGAGGCACTGAAGCTTTCTTT. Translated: CASSLWAEPGGTEAFF.